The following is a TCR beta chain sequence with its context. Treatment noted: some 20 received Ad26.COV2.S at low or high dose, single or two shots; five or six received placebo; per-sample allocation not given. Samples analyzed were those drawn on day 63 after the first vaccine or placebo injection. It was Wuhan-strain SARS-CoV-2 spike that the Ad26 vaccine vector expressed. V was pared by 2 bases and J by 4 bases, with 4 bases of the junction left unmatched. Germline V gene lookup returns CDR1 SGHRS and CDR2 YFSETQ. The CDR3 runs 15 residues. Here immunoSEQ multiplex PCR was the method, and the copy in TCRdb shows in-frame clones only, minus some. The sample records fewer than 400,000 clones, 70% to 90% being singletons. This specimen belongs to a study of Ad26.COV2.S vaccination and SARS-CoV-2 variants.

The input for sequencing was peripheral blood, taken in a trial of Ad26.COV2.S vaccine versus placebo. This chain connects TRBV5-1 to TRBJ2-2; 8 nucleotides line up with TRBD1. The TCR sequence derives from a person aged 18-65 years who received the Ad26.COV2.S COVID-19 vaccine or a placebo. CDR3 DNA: TGCGCCAGCAGCTTCGGACAGGGAAGCACCGGGGAGCTGTTTTTT. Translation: CASSFGQGSTGELFF. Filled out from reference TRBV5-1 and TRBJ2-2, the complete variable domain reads KAGVTQTPRYLIKTRGQQVTLSCSPISGHRSVSWYQQTPGQGLQFLFEYFSETQRNKGNFPGRFSGRQFSNSRSEMNVSTLELGDSALYLCASSFGQGSTGELFFGEGSRLTVL.